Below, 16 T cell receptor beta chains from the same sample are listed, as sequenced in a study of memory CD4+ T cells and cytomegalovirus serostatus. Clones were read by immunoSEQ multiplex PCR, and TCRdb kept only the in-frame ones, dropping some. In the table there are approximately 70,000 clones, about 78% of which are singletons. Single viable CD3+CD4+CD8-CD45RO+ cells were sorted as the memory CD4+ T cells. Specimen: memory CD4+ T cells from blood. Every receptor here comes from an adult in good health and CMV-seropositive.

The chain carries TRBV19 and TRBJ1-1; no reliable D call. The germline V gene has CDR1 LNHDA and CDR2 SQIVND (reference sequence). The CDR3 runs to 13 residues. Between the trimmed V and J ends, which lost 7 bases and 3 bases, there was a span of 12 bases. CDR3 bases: TGTGCCAGTACCGATCGAGCTTACACTGAAGCTTTCTTT. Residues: CASTDRAYTEAFF.

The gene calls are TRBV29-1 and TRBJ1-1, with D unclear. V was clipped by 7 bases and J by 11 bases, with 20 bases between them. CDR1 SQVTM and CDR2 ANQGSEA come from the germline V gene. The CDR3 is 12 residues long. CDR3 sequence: CSGEAVTLGAFF. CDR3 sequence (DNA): TGCAGCGGAGAAGCCGTAACTCTTGGGGCTTTCTTT. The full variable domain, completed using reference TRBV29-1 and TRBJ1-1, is SAVISQKPSRDICQRGTSLTIQCQVDSQVTMMFWYRQQPGQSLTLIATANQGSEATYESGFVIDKFPISRPNLTFSTLTVSNMSPEDSSIYLCSGEAVTLGAFFGQGTRLTVV.

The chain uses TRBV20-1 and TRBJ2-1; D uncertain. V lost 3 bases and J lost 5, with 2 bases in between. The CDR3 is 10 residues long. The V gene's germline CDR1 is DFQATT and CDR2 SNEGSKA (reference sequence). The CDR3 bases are TGCAGTGCTAGCGACAATGAGCAGTTCTTC. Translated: CSASDNEQFF.

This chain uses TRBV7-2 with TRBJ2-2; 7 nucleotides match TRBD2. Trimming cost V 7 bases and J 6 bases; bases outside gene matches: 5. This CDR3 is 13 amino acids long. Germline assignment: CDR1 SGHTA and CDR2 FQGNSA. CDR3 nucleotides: TGTGCCAGCAAGGCGGGAGTGTCCGGGGAGCTGTTTTTT. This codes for CASKAGVSGELFF.

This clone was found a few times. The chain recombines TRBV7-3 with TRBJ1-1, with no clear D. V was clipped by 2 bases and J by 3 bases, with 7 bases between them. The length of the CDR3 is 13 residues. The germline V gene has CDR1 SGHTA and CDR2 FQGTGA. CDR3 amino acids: CASSLVKDTEAFF. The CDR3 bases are TGTGCCAGCAGCTTAGTCAAGGACACTGAAGCTTTCTTT.

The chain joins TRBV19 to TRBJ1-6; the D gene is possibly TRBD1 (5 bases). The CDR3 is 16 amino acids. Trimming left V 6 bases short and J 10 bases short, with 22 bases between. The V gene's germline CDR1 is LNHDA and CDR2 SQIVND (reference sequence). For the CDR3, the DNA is TGTGCCAGTAGCTTCCGGGATAGGGGTGCCGGGTCACCCCTCCACTTT. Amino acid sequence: CASSFRDRGAGSPLHF.

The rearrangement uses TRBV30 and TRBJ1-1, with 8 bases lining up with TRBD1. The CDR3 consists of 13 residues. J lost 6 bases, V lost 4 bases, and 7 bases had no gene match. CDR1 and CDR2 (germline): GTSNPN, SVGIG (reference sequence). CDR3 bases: TGTGCCTGGATCGGACAGGGTCGGGCTGAAGCTTTCTTT. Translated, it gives CAWIGQGRAEAFF.

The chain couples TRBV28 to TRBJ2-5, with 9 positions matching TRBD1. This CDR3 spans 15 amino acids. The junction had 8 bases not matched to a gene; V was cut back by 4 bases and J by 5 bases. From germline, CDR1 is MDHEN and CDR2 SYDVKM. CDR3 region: CASSSQGASGETQYF. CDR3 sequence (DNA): TGTGCCAGCAGTTCACAGGGGGCTAGTGGGGAGACCCAGTACTTC.

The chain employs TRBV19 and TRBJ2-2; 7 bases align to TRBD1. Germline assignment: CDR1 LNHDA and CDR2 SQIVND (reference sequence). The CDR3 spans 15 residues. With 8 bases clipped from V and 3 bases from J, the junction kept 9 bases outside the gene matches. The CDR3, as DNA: TGTGCCAGTGCCCGACAGGGTGCAGACACCGGGGAGCTGTTTTTT. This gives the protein CASARQGADTGELFF.

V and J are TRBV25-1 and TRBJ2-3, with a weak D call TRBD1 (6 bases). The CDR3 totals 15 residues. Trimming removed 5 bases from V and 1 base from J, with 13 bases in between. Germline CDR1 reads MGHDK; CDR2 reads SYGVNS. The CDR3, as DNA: TGTGCCAGCAGTCCTACGGACAGCCGCACAGATACGCAGTATTTT. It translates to CASSPTDSRTDTQYF.

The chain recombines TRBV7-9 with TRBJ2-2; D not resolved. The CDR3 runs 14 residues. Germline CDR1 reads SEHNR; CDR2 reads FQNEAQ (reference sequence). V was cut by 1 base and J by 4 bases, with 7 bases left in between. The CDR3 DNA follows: TGTGCCAGCAGCTTAGGACTGATCACCGGGGAGCTGTTTTTT. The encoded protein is CASSLGLITGELFF.

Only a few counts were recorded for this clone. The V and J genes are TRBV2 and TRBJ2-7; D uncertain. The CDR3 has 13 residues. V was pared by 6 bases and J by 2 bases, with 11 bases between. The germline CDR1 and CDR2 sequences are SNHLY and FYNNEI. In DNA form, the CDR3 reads TGTGCCAGCAGACCGGACGGCCCCTACGAGCAGTACTTC. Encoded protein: CASRPDGPYEQYF.

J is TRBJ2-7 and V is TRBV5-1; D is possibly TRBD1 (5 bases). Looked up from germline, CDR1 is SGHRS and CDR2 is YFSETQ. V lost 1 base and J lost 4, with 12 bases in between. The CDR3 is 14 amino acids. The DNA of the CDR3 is TGCGCCAGCAGCTTGTCTGGGGCACGGTACGAGCAGTACTTC. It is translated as CASSLSGARYEQYF. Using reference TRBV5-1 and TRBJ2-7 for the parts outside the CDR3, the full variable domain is KAGVTQTPRYLIKTRGQQVTLSCSPISGHRSVSWYQQTPGQGLQFLFEYFSETQRNKGNFPGRFSGRQFSNSRSEMNVSTLELGDSALYLCASSLSGARYEQYFGPGTRLTVT.

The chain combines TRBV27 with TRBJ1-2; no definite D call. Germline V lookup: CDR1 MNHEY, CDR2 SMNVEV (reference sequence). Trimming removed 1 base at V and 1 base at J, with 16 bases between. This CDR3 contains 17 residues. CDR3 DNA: TGTGCCAGCAGTTTATTCGAACGAGAGAGGGTTAACTATGGCTACACCTTC. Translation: CASSLFERERVNYGYTF.

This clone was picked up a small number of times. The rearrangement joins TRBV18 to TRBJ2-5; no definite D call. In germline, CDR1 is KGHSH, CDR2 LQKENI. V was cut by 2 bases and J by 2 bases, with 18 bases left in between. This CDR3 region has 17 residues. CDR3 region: CASSPITEVATQETQYF. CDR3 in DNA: TGTGCCAGCTCACCAATAACAGAGGTCGCTACACAAGAGACCCAGTACTTC.

CDR3 amino acids: CASSGTSGSNEQFF. In nucleotides, the CDR3 is TGTGCCAGCTCCGGGACTAGCGGGAGTAATGAGCAGTTCTTC. The V call is TRBV7-3, the J call TRBJ2-1, with 14 bases lining up with TRBD2. The CDR3 spans 14 residues. CDR1 and CDR2 (germline): SGHTA, FQGTGA. The junction had 4 bases not matched to a gene; V was cut back by 8 bases and J by 7 bases.